The 17 T cell receptor beta chains in this list originate from one sample, sequenced in a study of identical twins' blood T cells. TCRdb re-derived calls from the 5' RACE reads in MiXCR, one entry per CDR3 protein. There are 350,000 to 400,000 distinct CDR3 sequences in the sample; roughly 28% occur only once, and 5.5% to 7% lies in the top ten. The sequenced material came from PBMCs. These receptors came from a woman aged 18-55 years in good health.

The V and J genes are TRBV25-1 and TRBJ2-3; D call uncertain. Germline V gene lookup returns CDR1 MGHDK and CDR2 SYGVNS. V shed 3 bases and J shed 0 bases, with 13 bases lying between them. The CDR3 totals 16 residues. The CDR3 sequence: CASSDWGISSTDTQYF. In DNA form, the CDR3 reads TGTGCCAGCAGTGACTGGGGAATCTCTAGCACAGATACGCAGTATTTT.

The chain carries TRBV6-5 and TRBJ1-5; D is possibly TRBD1 (5 bases). Per the germline V gene, CDR1 is MNHEY and CDR2 is SVGAGI. V gave up 5 bases and J gave up 3 bases, with 14 bases separating them. CDR3 length: 15 amino acids. CDR3: CASSRTRGSNQPQHF. CDR3 in DNA: TGTGCCAGCAGTCGAACCCGGGGCTCCAATCAGCCCCAGCATTTT.

The chain is built from TRBV6-5 and TRBJ1-2; TRBD1 is a possible D gene (5 bases). Germline V gene data show CDR1 as MNHEY and CDR2 as SVGAGI. The V end was cut by 6 bases, the J end by 4 bases, with 12 bases between. CDR3 size: 13 residues. The CDR3 coding sequence is TGTGCCAGCAGCACACGGGACGGCTATGGCTACACCTTC. This gives the protein CASSTRDGYGYTF.

V gene TRBV7-2 combines with J gene TRBJ2-4; the match to TRBD2 covers 9 bases. Losses at the gene ends were 7 bases for V and 5 bases for J; bases not matched to a gene: 6. This CDR3 contains 14 residues. The germline V gene encodes CDR1 SGHTA and CDR2 FQGNSA. The CDR3 reads CASNIAGAQNIQYF. In DNA form, the CDR3 reads TGTGCCAGCAACATAGCGGGAGCTCAAAACATTCAGTACTTC.

The chain uses TRBV12-3 or TRBV12-4 and TRBJ2-1; no definite D call. V was clipped by 7 bases and J by 7 bases, with 8 bases between them. This CDR3 is 11 amino acids long. CDR3 DNA sequence: TGTGCCAGCAATCCTTTTAATGAGCAGTTCTTC. It codes for CASNPFNEQFF.

This clonotype was detected ten times or more. This chain uses TRBV20-1 with TRBJ2-7; 7 nucleotides agree with TRBD2. Germline V gene data show CDR1 as DFQATT and CDR2 as SNEGSKA (reference sequence). The CDR3 length is 15 residues. Germline trimming cut 3 bases from V and 7 bases from J; bases unmatched to any gene: 15. CDR3 loop: CSASGLVAGLGEQYF. In DNA, the CDR3 is TGCAGTGCTAGCGGACTAGTGGCCGGGCTGGGGGAGCAGTACTTC.

With regard to this clonotype: This sequence may be a read error, since a much larger clone differs from it by one base. The chain is built from TRBV20-1 and TRBJ1-5; no definite D call. The germline V gene encodes CDR1 DFQATT and CDR2 SNEGSKA (reference sequence). This CDR3 contains 12 residues. The DNA for the CDR3 is TGCAGTGCTACGTACGGGAGGGAGCCCCATCATTTT. Its protein is CSATYGREPHHF.

This clonotype was recorded a few times. V and J are TRBV27 and TRBJ2-7; 8 bases match TRBD2. Losses at the gene ends were 3 bases for V and 4 bases for J; bases not matched to a gene: 5. The CDR3 spans 14 residues. The V gene's germline CDR1 is MNHEY and CDR2 SMNVEV (reference sequence). This CDR3 is CASSFGTSAYEQYF. For the CDR3, the DNA is TGTGCCAGCAGTTTTGGGACTAGTGCGTACGAGCAGTACTTC.

This clonotype has only one observation. The chain joins TRBV12-5 to TRBJ2-5; 10 nucleotides line up with TRBD2. The CDR3 contains 15 residues. CDR1 and CDR2 from the germline V gene are LGHNT and FRNRAP. V was pared by 6 bases and J by 4 bases, with 8 bases of the junction left unmatched. The CDR3 DNA follows: TGTGCTAGTGGCCGGAGCGGGGGGGTGGGAGAGACCCAGTACTTC. As protein: CASGRSGGVGETQYF. The complete variable domain, with remaining parts taken from reference TRBV12-5 and TRBJ2-5, reads DARVTQTPRHKVTEMGQEVTMRCQPILGHNTVFWYRQTMMQGLELLAYFRNRAPLDDSGMPKDRFSAEMPDATLATLKIQPSEPRDSAVYFCASGRSGGVGETQYFGPGTRLLVL.

About this clonotype: One end of the junction does not line up with germline, which may come from a read error. The chain uses TRBV19 and TRBJ2-6; 7 bases fit TRBD1. Per germline, CDR1 LNHDA and CDR2 SQIVND (reference sequence). The CDR3 extends over 13 amino acids. The CDR3 here is CASSTGQTNILTF. As DNA, the CDR3 is TGTGCCAGTAGTACGGGACAGACCAACATCCTGACTTTC.

The CDR3 DNA is TGCAGCGTTCCGGGGGAAAGCGACGAGCAGTACTTC. Its translation is CSVPGESDEQYF. This chain joins TRBV29-1 and TRBJ2-7, with a weak D call TRBD2 (6 bases). CDR3 length: 12 residues. Germline lookup yields CDR1 SQVTM and CDR2 ANQGSEA. Trimming took off 5 bases at V and 5 bases at J, with 13 bases between the two ends.

The chain couples TRBV5-1 to TRBJ2-7; possible D gene TRBD1, 6 bases. Germline V CDR1 and CDR2: SGHRS, YFSETQ. Between the trimmed V and J ends, which lost 2 bases and 6 bases, there was a span of 12 bases. This CDR3 is 13 amino acids long. This chain's CDR3 is CASSFSSGVEQYF. The CDR3 DNA reads TGCGCCAGCAGCTTTAGTTCAGGGGTCGAGCAGTACTTC. The full variable domain, completed using reference TRBV5-1 and TRBJ2-7, is KAGVTQTPRYLIKTRGQQVTLSCSPISGHRSVSWYQQTPGQGLQFLFEYFSETQRNKGNFPGRFSGRQFSNSRSEMNVSTLELGDSALYLCASSFSSGVEQYFGPGTRLTVT.

This clonotype was seen ten or more times. The chain has TRBV18 and TRBJ1-1, with D perhaps matching TRBD1 (6 bases). From germline, CDR1 is KGHSH and CDR2 LQKENI. V lost 0 bases, J lost 0 bases, and 14 bases lay in between. The CDR3 covers 17 residues. Here the CDR3 reads CASSPPGAAGMNTEAFF. In DNA form, the CDR3 reads TGTGCCAGCTCACCACCGGGGGCCGCCGGGATGAACACTGAAGCTTTCTTT.

In this sample, this clonotype turned up many times. V gene TRBV5-1 combines with J gene TRBJ2-3; D is perhaps TRBD1 or TRBD2 (5 bases each). V lost 5 bases, J lost 4 bases, and 14 bases lay in between. The CDR3 is made up of 14 amino acids. Germline V gene data show CDR1 as SGHRS and CDR2 as YFSETQ. In DNA form, the CDR3 reads TGCGCCAGCAGTCCGGGACGTTCGGCAGATACGCAGTATTTT. Translating it yields CASSPGRSADTQYF.

The rearrangement links TRBV27 to TRBJ1-2; the D is unclear. This CDR3 region has 11 residues. Germline loops: CDR1 MNHEY, CDR2 SMNVEV (reference sequence). Trimming took 3 bases from V and 6 from J, leaving 5 bases between them. The CDR3 here is CASSFKDGYTF. In DNA form, the CDR3 reads TGTGCCAGCAGTTTTAAGGATGGCTACACCTTC.

This chain links TRBV12-3 or TRBV12-4 with TRBJ2-1; D unresolved. The CDR3 extends over 13 amino acids. Trimming shortened V by 6 bases and J by 4 bases, and 10 bases separated the two germline ends. CDR3 bases: TGTGCCAGCAGCCATGGACGGTACAATGAGCAGTTCTTC. Translated, it gives CASSHGRYNEQFF.

This clonotype has more than one count but fewer than ten. J is TRBJ2-1 and V is TRBV5-4; possibly TRBD2 for D (5 bases). CDR3 length equals 15 residues. Germline assignment: CDR1 SGHNT and CDR2 YYREEE (reference sequence). V gave up 0 bases and J gave up 8 bases, with 15 bases separating them. This CDR3 reads CASSLGGSYIDEQFF. CDR3 bases: TGTGCCAGCAGCTTGGGAGGGTCCTACATTGATGAGCAGTTCTTC.